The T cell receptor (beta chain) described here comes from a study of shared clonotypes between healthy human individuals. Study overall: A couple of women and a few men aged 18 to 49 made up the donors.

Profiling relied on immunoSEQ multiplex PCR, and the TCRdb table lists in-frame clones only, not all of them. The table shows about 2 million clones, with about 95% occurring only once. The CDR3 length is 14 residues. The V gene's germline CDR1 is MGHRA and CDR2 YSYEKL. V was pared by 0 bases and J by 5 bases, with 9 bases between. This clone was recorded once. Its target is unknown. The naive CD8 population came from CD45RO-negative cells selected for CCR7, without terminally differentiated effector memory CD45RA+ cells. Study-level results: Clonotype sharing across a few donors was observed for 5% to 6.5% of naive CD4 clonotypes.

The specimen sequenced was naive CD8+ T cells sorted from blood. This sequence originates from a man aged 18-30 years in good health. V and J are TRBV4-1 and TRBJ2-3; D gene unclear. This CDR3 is CASSQDTAIDTQYF. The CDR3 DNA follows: TGCGCCAGCAGCCAAGATACAGCGATAGATACGCAGTATTTT.